The clone carrying this TCR beta chain was observed a few times. Its matching antigen is unknown. The data belong to a study of T cell repertoires in cytomegalovirus infection. Study-wide results and limits: Dominating the ex vivo response were TCR beta clonotypes that were CMV-specific and HLA-C-restricted.

The CDR3 has 11 residues. With 0 bases removed from V and 6 bases from J, the gap between germline ends came to 2 bases. Germline CDR1 reads SQVTM; CDR2 reads ANQGSEA. TCRdb re-derived calls from the reads in MiXCR, one entry per CDR3 protein. This sample has roughly 800,000 distinct CDR3 sequences; roughly 29% occur once, and the top ten carry 10% to 15%. This chain connects TRBV29-1 to TRBJ2-2; no reliable D call. The starting material was cultured CD8+ T cells from PBMCs, obtained from culture after CMV antigen stimulation. The sequence was collected from a human donor in good health (CMV status not recorded). Some clones in this sample may be carry-over from other donors' samples. This CDR3 reads CSVEEPGELFF. In nucleotides, the CDR3 is TGCAGCGTTGAAGAACCCGGGGAGCTGTTTTTT.